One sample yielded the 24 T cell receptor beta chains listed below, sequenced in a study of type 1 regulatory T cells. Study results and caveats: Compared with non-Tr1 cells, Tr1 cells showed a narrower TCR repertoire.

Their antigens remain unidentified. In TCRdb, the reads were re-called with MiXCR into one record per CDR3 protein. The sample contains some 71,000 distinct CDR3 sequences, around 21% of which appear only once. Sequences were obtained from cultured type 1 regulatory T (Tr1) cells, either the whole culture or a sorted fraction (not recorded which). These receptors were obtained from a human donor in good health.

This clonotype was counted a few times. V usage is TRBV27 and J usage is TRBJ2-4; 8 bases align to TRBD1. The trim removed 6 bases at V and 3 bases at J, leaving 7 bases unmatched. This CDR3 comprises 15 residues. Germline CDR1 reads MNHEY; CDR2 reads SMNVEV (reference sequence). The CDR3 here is CASRGLGQDKNIQYF. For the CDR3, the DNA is TGTGCCAGCAGAGGTTTGGGACAGGACAAAAACATTCAGTACTTC.

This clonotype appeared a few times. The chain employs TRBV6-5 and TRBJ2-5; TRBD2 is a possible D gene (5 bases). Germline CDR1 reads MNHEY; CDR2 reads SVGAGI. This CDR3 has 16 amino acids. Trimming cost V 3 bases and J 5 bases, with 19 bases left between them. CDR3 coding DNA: TGTGCCAGCAGTTATCAGTGGACTCTCGGATACGAGACCCAGTACTTC. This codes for CASSYQWTLGYETQYF.

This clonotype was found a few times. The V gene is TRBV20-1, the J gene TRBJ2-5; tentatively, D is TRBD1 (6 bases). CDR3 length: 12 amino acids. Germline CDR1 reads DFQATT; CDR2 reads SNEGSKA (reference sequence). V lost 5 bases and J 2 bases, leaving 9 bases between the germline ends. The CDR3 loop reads CSAQQGQETQYF. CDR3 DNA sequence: TGCAGTGCTCAGCAGGGGCAAGAGACCCAGTACTTC.

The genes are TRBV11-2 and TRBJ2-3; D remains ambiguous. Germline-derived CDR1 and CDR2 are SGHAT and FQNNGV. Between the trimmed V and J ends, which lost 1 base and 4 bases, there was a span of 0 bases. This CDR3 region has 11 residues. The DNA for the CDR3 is TGTGCCAGCAGCTTAGCAGATACGCAGTATTTT. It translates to CASSLADTQYF.

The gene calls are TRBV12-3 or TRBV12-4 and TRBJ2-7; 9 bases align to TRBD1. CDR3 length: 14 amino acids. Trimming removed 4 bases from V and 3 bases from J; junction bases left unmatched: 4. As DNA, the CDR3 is TGTGCCAGCAGTTCCTTGACAGGGGGCTACGAGCAGTACTTC. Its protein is CASSSLTGGYEQYF.

The CDR3 is CASSTQGGHEQYF. Here the CDR3 DNA reads TGTGCCAGCAGCACCCAGGGGGGCCACGAGCAGTACTTC. V usage is TRBV7-9 and J usage is TRBJ2-7, with a weak D call TRBD1 (7 bases). Trimming removed 5 bases from V and 5 bases from J, with 13 bases in between. Per the germline V gene, CDR1 is SEHNR and CDR2 is FQNEAQ (reference sequence). CDR3 length: 13 residues.

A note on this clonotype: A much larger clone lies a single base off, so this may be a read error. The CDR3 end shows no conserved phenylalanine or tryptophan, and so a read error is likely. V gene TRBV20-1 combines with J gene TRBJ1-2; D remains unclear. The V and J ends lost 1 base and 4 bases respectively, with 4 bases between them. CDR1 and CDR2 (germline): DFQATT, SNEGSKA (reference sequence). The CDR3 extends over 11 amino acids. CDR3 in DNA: TGCAGTGCTAGAGCCGGCTATGGCTACACCATC. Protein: CSARAGYGYTI.

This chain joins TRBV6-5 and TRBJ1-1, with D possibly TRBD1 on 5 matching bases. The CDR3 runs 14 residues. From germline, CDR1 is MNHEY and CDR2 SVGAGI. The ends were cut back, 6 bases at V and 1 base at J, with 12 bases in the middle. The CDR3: CASREGRGNTEAFF. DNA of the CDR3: TGTGCCAGCAGGGAGGGACGGGGGAACACTGAAGCTTTCTTT.

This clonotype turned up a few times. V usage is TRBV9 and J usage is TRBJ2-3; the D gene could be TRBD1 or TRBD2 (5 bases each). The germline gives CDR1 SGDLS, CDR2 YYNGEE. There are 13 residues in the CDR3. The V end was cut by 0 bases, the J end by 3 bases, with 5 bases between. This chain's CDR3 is CASSVGGTDTQYF. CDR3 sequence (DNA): TGTGCCAGCAGCGTAGGGGGGACAGATACGCAGTATTTT.

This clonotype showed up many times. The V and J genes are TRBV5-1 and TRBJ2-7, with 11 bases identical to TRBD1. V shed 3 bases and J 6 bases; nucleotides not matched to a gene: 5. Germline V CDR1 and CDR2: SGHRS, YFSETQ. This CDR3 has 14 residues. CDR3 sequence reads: CASSSGQGAREQYF. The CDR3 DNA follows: TGCGCCAGCAGCTCCGGACAGGGGGCCCGCGAGCAGTACTTC.

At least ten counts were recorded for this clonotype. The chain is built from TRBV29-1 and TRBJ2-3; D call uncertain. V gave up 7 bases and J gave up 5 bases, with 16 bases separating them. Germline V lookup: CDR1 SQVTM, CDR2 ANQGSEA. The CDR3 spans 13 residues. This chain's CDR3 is CSGVGQAKDTQYF. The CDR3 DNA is TGCAGCGGGGTCGGGCAGGCCAAAGATACGCAGTATTTT.

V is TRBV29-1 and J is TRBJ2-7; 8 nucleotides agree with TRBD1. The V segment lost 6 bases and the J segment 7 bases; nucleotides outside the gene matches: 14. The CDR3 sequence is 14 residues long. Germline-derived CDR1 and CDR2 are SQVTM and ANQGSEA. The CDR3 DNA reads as TGCAGCGTCGCATTGGGGCAGGGGGCGAGGGAGCAGTACTTC. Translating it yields CSVALGQGAREQYF.

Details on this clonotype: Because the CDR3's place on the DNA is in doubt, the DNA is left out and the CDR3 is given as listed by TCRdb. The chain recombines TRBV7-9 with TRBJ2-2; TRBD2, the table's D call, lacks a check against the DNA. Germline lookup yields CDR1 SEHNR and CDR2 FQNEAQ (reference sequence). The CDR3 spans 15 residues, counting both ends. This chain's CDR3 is CASSPGTSGTGSCFF.

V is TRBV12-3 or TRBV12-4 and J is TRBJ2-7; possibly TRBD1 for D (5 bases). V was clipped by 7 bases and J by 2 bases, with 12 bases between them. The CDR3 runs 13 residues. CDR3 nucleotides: TGTGCCAGCACCGAGGACATTGCCTACGAGCAGTACTTC. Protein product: CASTEDIAYEQYF.

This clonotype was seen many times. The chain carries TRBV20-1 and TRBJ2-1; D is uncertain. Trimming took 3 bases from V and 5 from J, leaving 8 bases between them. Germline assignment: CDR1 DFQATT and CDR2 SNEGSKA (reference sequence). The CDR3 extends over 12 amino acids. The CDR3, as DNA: TGCAGTGCTAGCCCAGAAAACAATGAGCAGTTCTTC. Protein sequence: CSASPENNEQFF.

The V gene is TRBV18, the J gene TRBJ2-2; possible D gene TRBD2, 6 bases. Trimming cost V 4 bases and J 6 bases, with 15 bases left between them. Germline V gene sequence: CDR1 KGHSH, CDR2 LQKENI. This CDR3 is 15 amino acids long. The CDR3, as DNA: TGTGCCAGCTCACGAAGGTCGGGAGACGCCGGGGAGCTGTTTTTT. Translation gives CASSRRSGDAGELFF.

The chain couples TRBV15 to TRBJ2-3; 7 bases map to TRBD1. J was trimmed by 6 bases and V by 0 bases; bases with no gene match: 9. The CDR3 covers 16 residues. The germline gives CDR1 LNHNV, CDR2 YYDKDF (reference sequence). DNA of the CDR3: TGTGCCACCAGCAGAGATGGGGCAGGACAGGAGGATACGCAGTATTTT. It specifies CATSRDGAGQEDTQYF.

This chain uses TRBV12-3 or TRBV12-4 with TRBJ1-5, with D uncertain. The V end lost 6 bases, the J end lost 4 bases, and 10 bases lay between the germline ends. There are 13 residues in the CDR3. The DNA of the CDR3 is TGTGCCAGCAGATCGGACCAGAATCAGCCCCAGCATTTT. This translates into CASRSDQNQPQHF.

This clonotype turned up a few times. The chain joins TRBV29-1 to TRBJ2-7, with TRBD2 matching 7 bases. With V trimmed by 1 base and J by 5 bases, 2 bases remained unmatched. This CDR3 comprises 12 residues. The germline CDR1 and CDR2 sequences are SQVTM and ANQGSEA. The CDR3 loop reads CSVEAGGDEQYF. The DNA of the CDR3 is TGCAGCGTTGAAGCGGGAGGCGACGAGCAGTACTTC.

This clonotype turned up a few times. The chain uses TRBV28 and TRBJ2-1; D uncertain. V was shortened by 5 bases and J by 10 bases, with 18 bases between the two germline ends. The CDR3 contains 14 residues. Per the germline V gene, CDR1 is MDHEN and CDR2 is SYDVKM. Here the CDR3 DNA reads TGTGCCAGCAGTCCCTATAGCAGCAAAGGGGAGCAGTTCTTC. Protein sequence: CASSPYSSKGEQFF.

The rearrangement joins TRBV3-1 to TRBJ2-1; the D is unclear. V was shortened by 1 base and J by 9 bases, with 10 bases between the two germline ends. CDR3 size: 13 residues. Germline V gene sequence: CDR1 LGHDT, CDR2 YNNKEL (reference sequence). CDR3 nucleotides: TGTGCCAGCAGCCAAGTAAGGGCGAGTGAGCAGTTCTTC. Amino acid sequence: CASSQVRASEQFF.

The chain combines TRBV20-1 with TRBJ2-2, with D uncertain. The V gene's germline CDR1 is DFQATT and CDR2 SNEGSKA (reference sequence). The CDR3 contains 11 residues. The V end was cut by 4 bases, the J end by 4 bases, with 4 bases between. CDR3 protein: CSAMGTGELFF. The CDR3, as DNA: TGCAGTGCTATGGGCACCGGGGAGCTGTTTTTT.

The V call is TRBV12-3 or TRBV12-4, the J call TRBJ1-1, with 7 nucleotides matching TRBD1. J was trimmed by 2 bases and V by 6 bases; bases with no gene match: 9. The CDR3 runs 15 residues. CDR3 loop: CASRATGEPNTEAFF. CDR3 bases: TGTGCCAGCAGGGCCACAGGGGAACCTAACACTGAAGCTTTCTTT.

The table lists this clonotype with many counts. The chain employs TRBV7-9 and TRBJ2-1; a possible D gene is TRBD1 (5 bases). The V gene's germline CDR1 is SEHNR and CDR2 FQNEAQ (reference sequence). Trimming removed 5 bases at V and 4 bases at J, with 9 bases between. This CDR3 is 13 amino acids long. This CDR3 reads CASSRQTYNEQFF. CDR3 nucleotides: TGTGCCAGCAGCCGACAGACGTACAATGAGCAGTTCTTC. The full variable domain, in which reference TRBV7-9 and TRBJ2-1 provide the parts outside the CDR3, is DTGVSQNPRHKITKRGQNVTFRCDPISEHNRLYWYRQTLGQGPEFLTYFQNEAQLEKSRLLSDRFSAERPKGSFSTLEIQRTEQGDSAMYLCASSRQTYNEQFFGPGTRLTVL.